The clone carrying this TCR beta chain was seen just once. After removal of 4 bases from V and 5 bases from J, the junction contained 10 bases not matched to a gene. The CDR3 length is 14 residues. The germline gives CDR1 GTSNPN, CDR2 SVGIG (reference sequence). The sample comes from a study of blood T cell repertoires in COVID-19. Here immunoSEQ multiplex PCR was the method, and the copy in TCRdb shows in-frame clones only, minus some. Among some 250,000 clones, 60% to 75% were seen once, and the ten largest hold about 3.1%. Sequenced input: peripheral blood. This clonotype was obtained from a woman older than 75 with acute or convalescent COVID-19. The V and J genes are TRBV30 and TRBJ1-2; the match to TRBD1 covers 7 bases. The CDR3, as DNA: TGTGCCTGGACTCGGGACAGCGACCTATATGGCTACACCTTC. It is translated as CAWTRDSDLYGYTF. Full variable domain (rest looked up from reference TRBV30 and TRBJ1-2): SQTIHQWPATLVQPVGSPLSLECTVEGTSNPNLYWYRQAAGRGLQLLFYSVGIGQISSEVPQNLSASRPQDRQFILSSKKLLLSDSGFYLCAWTRDSDLYGYTFGSGTRLTVV.